This TCR beta chain was sequenced for a study of cytomegalovirus exposure and HLA in healthy donors. Study as a whole: One earlier analysis, a look at 150 million to 200 million T cells, found some 120 million unique TCR beta sequences.

Study-wide results and caveats: Most of the CMV-associated TCR beta chains (in a later analysis) appeared to be HLA-restricted. Most sequenced TCRs were rare (though some public TCRs occurred in many donors).

60 Vbeta and 13 Jbeta primers were used in PCR. The data were produced by immunoSEQ multiplex PCR, yet TCRdb's version contains in-frame clones alone and is incomplete. This repertoire shows approximately 60,000 clones, roughly four fifths found once; its top ten account for over 1.5%. Worth noting for this clone: Its antigen is unidentified.

The CDR3 has 12 residues. Germline values: CDR1 SGHTA, CDR2 FQGNSA. The ends were cut back, 0 bases at V and 8 bases at J, with 7 bases in the middle. The TCR was taken from a man between 40 and 49 years old in good health and CMV-seronegative. The J gene is TRBJ1-2, the V gene TRBV7-2; D unclear. The source material was PBMCs. CDR3 region: CASSLAGTGYTF. CDR3 DNA sequence: TGTGCCAGCAGCTTAGCCGGTACGGGCTACACCTTC.